The clone carrying this T cell receptor (beta chain) was observed at least ten times. Its antigen is still unknown. The CDR3 consists of 13 residues. Trimming removed 4 bases at V and 6 bases at J, with 12 bases between. Germline assignment: CDR1 LNHDA and CDR2 SQIVND (reference sequence). These data belong to a study of shared clonotypes between healthy human individuals. Study results and limitations: Rarefaction revealed incomplete sorted-subset sequencing despite large depth.

The table came from immunoSEQ multiplex PCR; TCRdb's copy has only in-frame clones and leaves some out. Of 850,000 to 1,100,000 clones listed, around three quarters were seen once; the top ten hold over 0.8%. The sequence derives from a man aged 18 to 29 in good health. Some clones in this sample may be carry-over from other donors' samples. The material sequenced was memory CD4+ T cells from PBMCs. As to subset: CD45RA-negative fraction. The chain employs TRBV19 and TRBJ1-1; D perhaps matches TRBD1 (6 bases). Here the CDR3 DNA reads TGTGCCAGTAGTACAACGGGGGCCTCTGAAGCTTTCTTT. This sequence encodes CASSTTGASEAFF.